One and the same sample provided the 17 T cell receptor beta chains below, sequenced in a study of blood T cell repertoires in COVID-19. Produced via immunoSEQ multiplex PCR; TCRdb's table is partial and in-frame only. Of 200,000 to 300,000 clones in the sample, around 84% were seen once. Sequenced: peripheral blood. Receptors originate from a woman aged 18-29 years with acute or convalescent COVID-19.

CDR3 sequence reads: CASSMGQPYEQYF. The CDR3 region has the DNA TGTGCCAGCAGCATGGGACAGCCCTACGAGCAGTACTTC. This chain uses TRBV7-9 with TRBJ2-7; 7 nucleotides match TRBD1. Trimming removed 5 bases from V and 2 bases from J; junction bases left unmatched: 3. The germline V gene encodes CDR1 SEHNR and CDR2 FQNEAQ (reference sequence). This CDR3 has 13 residues.

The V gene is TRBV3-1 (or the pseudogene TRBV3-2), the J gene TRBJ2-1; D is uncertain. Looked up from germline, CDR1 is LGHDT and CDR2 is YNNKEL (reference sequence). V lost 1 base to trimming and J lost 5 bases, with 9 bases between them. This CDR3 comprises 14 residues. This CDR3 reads CASSQGHGNNEQFF. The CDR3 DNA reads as TGTGCCAGCAGCCAAGGCCACGGTAACAATGAGCAGTTCTTC.

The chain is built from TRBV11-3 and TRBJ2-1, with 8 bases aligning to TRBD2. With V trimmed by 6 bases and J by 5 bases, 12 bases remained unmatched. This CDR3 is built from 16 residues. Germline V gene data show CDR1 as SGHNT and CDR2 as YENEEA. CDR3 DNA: TGTGCCAGCAGGCCACTAGCGGACCTCTGCCACAATGAGCAGTTCTTC. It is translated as CASRPLADLCHNEQFF.

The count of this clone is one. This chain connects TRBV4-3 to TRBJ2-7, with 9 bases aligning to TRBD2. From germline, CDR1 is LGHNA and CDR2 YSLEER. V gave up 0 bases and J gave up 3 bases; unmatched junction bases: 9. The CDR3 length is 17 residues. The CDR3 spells CASSQEPSGLANYEQYF. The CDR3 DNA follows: TGCGCCAGCAGCCAAGAGCCCTCCGGACTAGCGAACTACGAGCAGTACTTC.

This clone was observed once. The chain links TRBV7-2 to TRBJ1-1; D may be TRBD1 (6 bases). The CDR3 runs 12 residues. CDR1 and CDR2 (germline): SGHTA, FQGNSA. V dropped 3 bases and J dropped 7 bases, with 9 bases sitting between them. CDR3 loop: CASSFGQNEAFF. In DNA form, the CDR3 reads TGTGCCAGCAGCTTTGGACAGAATGAAGCTTTCTTT.

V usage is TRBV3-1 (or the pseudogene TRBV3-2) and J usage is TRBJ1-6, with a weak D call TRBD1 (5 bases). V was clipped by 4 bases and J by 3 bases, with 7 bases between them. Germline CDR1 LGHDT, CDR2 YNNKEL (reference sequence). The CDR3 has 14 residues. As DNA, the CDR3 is TGTGCCAGCAGCCGACAGAACTATAATTCACCCCTCCACTTT. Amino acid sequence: CASSRQNYNSPLHF.

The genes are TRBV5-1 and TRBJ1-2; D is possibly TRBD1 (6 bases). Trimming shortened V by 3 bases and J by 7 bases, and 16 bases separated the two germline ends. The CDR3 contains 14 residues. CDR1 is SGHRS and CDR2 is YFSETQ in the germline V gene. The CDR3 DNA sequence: TGCGCCAGCAGCTCTGCGCAGGGGCAGGGTGGCTACACCTTC. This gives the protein CASSSAQGQGGYTF.

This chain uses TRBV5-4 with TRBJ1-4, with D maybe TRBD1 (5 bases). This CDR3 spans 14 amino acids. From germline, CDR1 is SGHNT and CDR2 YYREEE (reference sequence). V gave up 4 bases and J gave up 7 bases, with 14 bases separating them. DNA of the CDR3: TGTGCCAGCAGCCCTGTGCCCGGGGGTGAAAAACTGTTTTTT. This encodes CASSPVPGGEKLFF.

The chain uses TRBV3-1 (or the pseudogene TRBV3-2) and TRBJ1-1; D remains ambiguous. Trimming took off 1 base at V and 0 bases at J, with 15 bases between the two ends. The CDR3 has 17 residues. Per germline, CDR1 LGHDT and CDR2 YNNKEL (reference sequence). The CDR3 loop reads CASSQVGSPTLNTEAFF. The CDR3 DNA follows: TGTGCCAGCAGCCAAGTGGGCAGCCCTACCCTGAACACTGAAGCTTTCTTT.

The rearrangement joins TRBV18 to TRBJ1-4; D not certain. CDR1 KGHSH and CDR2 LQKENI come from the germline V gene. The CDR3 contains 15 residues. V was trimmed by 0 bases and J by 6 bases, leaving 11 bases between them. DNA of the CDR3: TGTGCCAGCTCACCACCCTCCTTGGCGGATGAAAAACTGTTTTTT. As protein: CASSPPSLADEKLFF.

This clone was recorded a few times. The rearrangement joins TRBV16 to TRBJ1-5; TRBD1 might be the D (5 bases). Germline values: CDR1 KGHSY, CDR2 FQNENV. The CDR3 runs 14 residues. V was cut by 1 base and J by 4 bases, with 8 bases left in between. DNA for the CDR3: TGTGCCAGCAGCCAATTCGGGGGAAATCAGCCCCAGCATTTT. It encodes CASSQFGGNQPQHF.

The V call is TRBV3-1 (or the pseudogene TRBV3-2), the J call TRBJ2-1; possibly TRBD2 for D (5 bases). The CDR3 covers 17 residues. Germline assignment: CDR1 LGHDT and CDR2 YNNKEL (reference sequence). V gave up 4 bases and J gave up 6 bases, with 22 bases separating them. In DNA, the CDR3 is TGTGCCAGCAGCCCAAGCCCCCGGGATAGAAGACGCAATGAGCAGTTCTTC. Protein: CASSPSPRDRRRNEQFF.

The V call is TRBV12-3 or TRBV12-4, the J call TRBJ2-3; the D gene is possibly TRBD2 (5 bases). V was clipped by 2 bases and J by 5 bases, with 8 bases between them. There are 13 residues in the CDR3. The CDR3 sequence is CASSLRDRDTQYF. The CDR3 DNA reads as TGTGCCAGCAGTTTACGGGATAGAGATACGCAGTATTTT.

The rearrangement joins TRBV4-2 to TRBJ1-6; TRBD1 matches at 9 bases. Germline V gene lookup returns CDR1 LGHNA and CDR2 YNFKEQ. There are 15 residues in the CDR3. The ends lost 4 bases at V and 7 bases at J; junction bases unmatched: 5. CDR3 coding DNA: TGTGCCAGCAGCCTCCCGGGACAGGGAAATTCACCCCTCCACTTT. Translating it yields CASSLPGQGNSPLHF.

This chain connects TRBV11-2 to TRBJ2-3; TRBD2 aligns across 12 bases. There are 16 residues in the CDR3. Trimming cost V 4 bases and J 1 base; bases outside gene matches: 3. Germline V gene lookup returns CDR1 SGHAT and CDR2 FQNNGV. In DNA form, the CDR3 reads TGTGCCAGCAGCTCCCGGACTAGCGGGGGCACAGATACGCAGTATTTT. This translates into CASSSRTSGGTDTQYF. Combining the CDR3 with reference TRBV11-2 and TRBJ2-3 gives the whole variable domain EAGVAQSPRYKIIEKRQSVAFWCNPISGHATLYWYQQILGQGPKLLIQFQNNGVVDDSQLPKDRFSAERLKGVDSTLKIQPAKLEDSAVYLCASSSRTSGGTDTQYFGPGTRLTVL.

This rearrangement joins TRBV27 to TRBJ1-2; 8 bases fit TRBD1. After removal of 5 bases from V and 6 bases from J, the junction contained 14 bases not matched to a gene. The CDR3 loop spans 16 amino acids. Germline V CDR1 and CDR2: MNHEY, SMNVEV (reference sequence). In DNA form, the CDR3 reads TGTGCCAGCAGTCCCGGGGGGACAGGAGGTTTCAATGGCTACACCTTC. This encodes CASSPGGTGGFNGYTF.

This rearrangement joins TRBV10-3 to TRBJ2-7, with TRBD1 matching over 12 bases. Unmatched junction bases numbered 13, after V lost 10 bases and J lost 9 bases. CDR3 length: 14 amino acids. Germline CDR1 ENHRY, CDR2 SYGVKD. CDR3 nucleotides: TGTGCCACCTCCGACGGGACAGGGGGCGTCGCGCAGTACTTC. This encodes CATSDGTGGVAQYF.